Below, 32 T cell receptor beta chains from the same sample are listed, as sequenced in a study of lymphopenia after photon versus proton radiotherapy. The assay was immunoSEQ multiplex PCR, and TCRdb's table has in-frame clones only and misses some. Of about 160,000 clones listed, around 85% are singletons. The starting material was peripheral blood, obtained from a patient treated with photon-based radiotherapy. The receptors were sampled from a man aged 50 or older with gastric cancer.

This clone was detected only once. The V call is TRBV7-9, the J call TRBJ2-5, with 8 bases identical to TRBD2. Germline lookup yields CDR1 SEHNR and CDR2 FQNEAQ (reference sequence). The V segment lost 5 bases and the J segment 5 bases; nucleotides outside the gene matches: 10. CDR3 length: 15 amino acids. CDR3 bases: TGTGCCAGCAGCGACTCCCGGGGGGGGGCGGAGACCCAGTACTTC. This gives the protein CASSDSRGGAETQYF. Together with reference TRBV7-9 and TRBJ2-5, the CDR3 gives the full variable domain: DTGVSQNPRHKITKRGQNVTFRCDPISEHNRLYWYRQTLGQGPEFLTYFQNEAQLEKSRLLSDRFSAERPKGSFSTLEIQRTEQGDSAMYLCASSDSRGGAETQYFGPGTRLLVL.

The chain carries TRBV6-5 and TRBJ1-1, with D maybe TRBD1 (6 bases). V lost 2 bases to trimming and J lost 12 bases, with 10 bases between them. Germline V gene lookup returns CDR1 MNHEY and CDR2 SVGAGI. The CDR3 is 11 amino acids. CDR3 sequence reads: CASSYGGQSFF. CDR3 DNA: TGTGCCAGCAGTTACGGGGGCCAGTCTTTCTTT.

V and J are TRBV10-2 and TRBJ2-7; unclear D gene. Germline CDR1 is WSHSY and CDR2 is SAAADI. With 5 bases removed from V and 4 bases from J, the gap between germline ends came to 9 bases. The CDR3 sequence is 12 residues long. DNA of the CDR3: TGCGCCAGCAGTCCATTTGGGTACGAGCAGTACTTC. Its translation is CASSPFGYEQYF.

In this sample, this clone turned up a few times. The rearrangement joins TRBV19 to TRBJ1-5; D not resolved. This CDR3 contains 15 residues. Germline loops: CDR1 LNHDA, CDR2 SQIVND (reference sequence). Trimming left V 3 bases short and J 0 bases short, with 9 bases between. CDR3 in amino acids: CASSIEGNSNQPQHF. The CDR3, as DNA: TGTGCCAGTAGTATCGAGGGTAATAGCAATCAGCCCCAGCATTTT.

CDR3 bases: TGCAGCGTTGAATCGACAGTCGGCCAGCCCCAGCATTTT. It is translated as CSVESTVGQPQHF. The V call is TRBV29-1, the J call TRBJ1-5; possible D gene TRBD1, 5 bases. Germline V gene data show CDR1 as SQVTM and CDR2 as ANQGSEA. The CDR3 covers 13 residues. V was pared by 2 bases and J by 7 bases, with 12 bases between.

This sequence joins TRBV7-8 and TRBJ2-7, with 9 bases identical to TRBD1. Trimming cost V 5 bases and J 6 bases; bases outside gene matches: 14. This CDR3 region has 16 residues. Germline CDR1 and CDR2: SGHVS and FQNEAQ. This CDR3 reads CASSRDRATIVGEQYF. CDR3 DNA: TGTGCCAGCAGCCGGGACAGGGCAACAATAGTGGGCGAGCAGTACTTC.

The rearrangement uses TRBV19 and TRBJ1-2; 7 bases match TRBD1. The J segment lost 4 bases and the V segment lost 4 bases, leaving 3 bases of the junction unmatched. Germline CDR1 reads LNHDA; CDR2 reads SQIVND (reference sequence). The CDR3 totals 13 residues. This chain's CDR3 is CASSSGQVYGYTF. In nucleotides, the CDR3 is TGTGCCAGTAGTAGCGGACAGGTCTATGGCTACACCTTC.

The chain uses TRBV19 and TRBJ2-7; the D gene is possibly TRBD1 (5 bases). This CDR3 is built from 15 residues. Germline CDR1 and CDR2: LNHDA and SQIVND (reference sequence). Between the trimmed V and J ends, which lost 0 bases and 2 bases, there was a span of 11 bases. The CDR3 is CASSIDSGSTYEQYF. Written as DNA, the CDR3 is TGTGCCAGTAGTATAGATTCAGGGTCCACCTACGAGCAGTACTTC.

This clone was counted between two and nine times. The chain carries TRBV7-3 and TRBJ1-1; D call uncertain. Per the germline V gene, CDR1 is SGHTA and CDR2 is FQGTGA. The CDR3 runs to 13 residues. V shed 5 bases and J shed 4 bases, with 11 bases lying between them. The CDR3 region is CASSLGLGTEAFF. The CDR3 DNA follows: TGTGCCAGCAGCCTAGGGTTGGGCACTGAAGCTTTCTTT. Drawing the rest from reference TRBV7-3 and TRBJ1-1, the complete variable domain is GAGVSQTPSNKVTEKGKYVELRCDPISGHTALYWYRQSLGQGPEFLIYFQGTGAADDSGLPNDRFFAVRPEGSVSTLKIQRTERGDSAVYLCASSLGLGTEAFFGQGTRLTVV.

The V call is TRBV27, the J call TRBJ1-1, with 7 positions matching TRBD1. From germline, CDR1 is MNHEY and CDR2 SMNVEV (reference sequence). CDR3 length equals 15 residues. V dropped 6 bases and J dropped 0; count of bases not matched to a gene: 7. CDR3 sequence (DNA): TGTGCCAGCAGGCCCCCCAGGGGGATGAACACTGAAGCTTTCTTT. Translation: CASRPPRGMNTEAFF.

V usage is TRBV10-3 and J usage is TRBJ1-1; maybe TRBD1 (6 bases). CDR1 is ENHRY and CDR2 is SYGVKD in the germline V gene. Trimming stripped 0 bases from V and 0 bases from J, with 8 bases between. The CDR3 covers 15 residues. Here the CDR3 DNA reads TGTGCCATCAGTGAGTCGCGGGACATGAACACTGAAGCTTTCTTT. Translated, it gives CAISESRDMNTEAFF.

The rearrangement joins TRBV19 to TRBJ2-5, with D perhaps matching TRBD2 (5 bases). Germline loops: CDR1 LNHDA, CDR2 SQIVND (reference sequence). Trimming left V 2 bases short and J 1 base short, with 14 bases between. This CDR3 has 16 residues. CDR3 sequence (DNA): TGTGCCAGTAGTATAAAGAGGGTCCTCGCCCAAGAGACCCAGTACTTC. Translation gives CASSIKRVLAQETQYF.

This chain links TRBV10-3 with TRBJ2-5, with 9 bases lining up with TRBD1. The CDR3 consists of 12 residues. Trimming at V came to 7 bases and at J to 4 bases, leaving 1 base not matched to a gene. In germline, CDR1 is ENHRY, CDR2 SYGVKD. DNA of the CDR3: TGTGCCATCAAGGGACAGGGAGAGACCCAGTACTTC. Translation: CAIKGQGETQYF.

The rearrangement uses TRBV18 and TRBJ2-2; 10 bases match TRBD2. Germline CDR1 reads KGHSH; CDR2 reads LQKENI. V was pared by 2 bases and J by 3 bases, with 3 bases of the junction left unmatched. This CDR3 spans 16 amino acids. The CDR3 region has the DNA TGTGCCAGCTCACCATATCTAGCGGGAGACACCGGGGAGCTGTTTTTT. It translates to CASSPYLAGDTGELFF.

This chain joins TRBV27 and TRBJ2-3; TRBD2 matches at 13 bases. The CDR3 is made up of 17 amino acids. The V gene's germline CDR1 is MNHEY and CDR2 SMNVEV (reference sequence). Germline trimming cut 6 bases from V and 0 bases from J; bases unmatched to any gene: 6. CDR3 region: CASRNLGLAGSTDTQYF. CDR3 nucleotide sequence: TGTGCCAGCAGAAACTTGGGACTAGCGGGGAGCACAGATACGCAGTATTTT.

The rearrangement uses TRBV7-2 and TRBJ1-1; tentatively, D is TRBD1 (5 bases). The CDR3 is 16 amino acids. Germline CDR1 and CDR2: SGHTA and FQGNSA. Trimming shortened V by 3 bases and J by 6 bases, and 20 bases separated the two germline ends. The CDR3 bases are TGTGCCAGCAGCTTTAACGTTTTAGCAGGGAGGGCTGAAGCTTTCTTT. Translating it yields CASSFNVLAGRAEAFF.

The CDR3 DNA reads as TGTGCCAGTAGCCCCTTAGCGGGATTTAATGAGCAGTTCTTC. Residues: CASSPLAGFNEQFF. The chain is built from TRBV19 and TRBJ2-1; 8 bases are a match to TRBD2. Germline V gene sequence: CDR1 LNHDA, CDR2 SQIVND (reference sequence). The junction had 8 bases not matched to a gene; V was cut back by 6 bases and J by 7 bases. This CDR3 region has 14 residues.

The V call is TRBV27, the J call TRBJ1-5, with a weak D call TRBD1 (6 bases). CDR3 size: 16 residues. Germline CDR1 and CDR2: MNHEY and SMNVEV (reference sequence). Between the trimmed V and J ends, which lost 0 bases and 4 bases, there was a span of 13 bases. The CDR3, as DNA: TGTGCCAGCAGTTTATCCGGCACAGGGACGAATCAGCCCCAGCATTTT. Amino acid sequence: CASSLSGTGTNQPQHF.

The V gene is TRBV7-2, the J gene TRBJ2-3; no reliable D call. The V end was cut by 11 bases, the J end by 3 bases, with 15 bases between. Germline V gene data show CDR1 as SGHTA and CDR2 as FQGNSA. This CDR3 region has 13 residues. The CDR3 here is CAGKGFGTDTQYF. The CDR3 DNA is TGTGCCGGTAAGGGCTTTGGGACAGATACGCAGTATTTT.

This clone was counted only a few times. The chain employs TRBV6-1 and TRBJ2-7, with a tentative D call TRBD1 (5 bases). Germline assignment: CDR1 MNHNS and CDR2 SASEGT. Trimming took 3 bases from V and 4 from J, leaving 19 bases between them. The CDR3 sequence is 16 residues long. CDR3 in DNA: TGTGCCAGCAGTGATTTGTGGGGCGCCGAGAGGTACGAGCAGTACTTC. This encodes CASSDLWGAERYEQYF.

The rearrangement joins TRBV4-2 to TRBJ2-7; D might be TRBD1 (6 bases). Germline V gene sequence: CDR1 LGHNA, CDR2 YNFKEQ. V was cut by 2 bases and J by 0 bases, with 11 bases left in between. CDR3 length equals 15 residues. The chain's CDR3 is CASSQTGTASYEQYF. CDR3 sequence (DNA): TGTGCCAGCAGCCAAACAGGGACGGCCTCCTACGAGCAGTACTTC.

The chain has TRBV7-2 and TRBJ1-1; a weak D match, TRBD1 (6 bases). From germline, CDR1 is SGHTA and CDR2 FQGNSA. There are 14 residues in the CDR3. Trimming left V 4 bases short and J 3 bases short, with 12 bases between. This chain's CDR3 is CASSSYRVHTEAFF. CDR3 nucleotide sequence: TGTGCCAGCAGCTCCTACAGGGTCCACACTGAAGCTTTCTTT.

This clone was counted a single time. The rearrangement links TRBV7-6 to TRBJ2-5; perhaps TRBD2 as D (6 bases). The CDR3 consists of 16 residues. Trimming stripped 1 base from V and 5 bases from J, with 17 bases between. Germline values: CDR1 SGHVS, CDR2 FNYEAQ. The CDR3 spells CASSLVETTSGETQYF. CDR3 nucleotide sequence: TGTGCCAGCAGCTTAGTTGAAACGACTAGTGGGGAGACCCAGTACTTC.

The chain couples TRBV11-2 to TRBJ2-7; the match to TRBD2 covers 9 bases. Germline trimming cut 5 bases from V and 4 bases from J; bases unmatched to any gene: 9. Germline assignment: CDR1 SGHAT and CDR2 FQNNGV. The CDR3 is 15 amino acids. CDR3 in DNA: TGTGCCAGCAGCGGGTTTGGCGGGAGGGGATACGAGCAGTACTTC. Amino acids: CASSGFGGRGYEQYF.

The genes are TRBV5-5 and TRBJ1-3; D is uncertain. Germline lookup yields CDR1 SGHKS and CDR2 YYEKEE (reference sequence). The CDR3 runs to 14 residues. Trimming removed 3 bases at V and 0 bases at J, with 7 bases between. CDR3 region: CASSSDHSGNTIYF. As DNA, the CDR3 is TGTGCCAGCAGCTCGGACCACTCTGGAAACACCATATATTTT. Full variable domain (rest looked up from reference TRBV5-5 and TRBJ1-3): DAGVTQSPTHLIKTRGQQVTLRCSPISGHKSVSWYQQVLGQGPQFIFQYYEKEERGRGNFPDRFSARQFPNYSSELNVNALLLGDSALYLCASSSDHSGNTIYFGEGSWLTVV.

The sample holds one count of this clone. This chain joins TRBV7-2 and TRBJ2-1; D possibly corresponds to TRBD2 (6 bases). CDR1 is SGHTA and CDR2 is FQGNSA in the germline V gene. V shed 3 bases and J shed 9 bases, with 6 bases lying between them. The CDR3 is 11 residues long. The CDR3 DNA is TGTGCCAGCAGCTTGCGGGGTGAGCAGTTCTTC. It encodes CASSLRGEQFF.

The CDR3 region is CASTSAGRPNQPQHF. The CDR3 region has the DNA TGTGCCAGCACTTCCGCCGGACGGCCAAATCAGCCCCAGCATTTT. The chain uses TRBV7-2 and TRBJ1-5; D remains unclear. The CDR3 consists of 15 residues. Trimming stripped 7 bases from V and 4 bases from J, with 17 bases between. In germline, CDR1 is SGHTA, CDR2 FQGNSA.

The V gene is TRBV28, the J gene TRBJ2-5, with no clear D. The V gene lost 8 bases and the J gene lost 5 bases, with 12 bases spanning the gap. CDR3 length: 12 residues. The germline V gene has CDR1 MDHEN and CDR2 SYDVKM. The CDR3 DNA reads as TGTGCCAGCGAGGACCGGTTGGAGACCCAGTACTTC. Translation gives CASEDRLETQYF.

The genes are TRBV4-2 and TRBJ2-1, with D hard to call. The CDR3 is 15 amino acids. V gave up 0 bases and J gave up 10 bases, with 16 bases separating them. Germline loops: CDR1 LGHNA, CDR2 YNFKEQ. The CDR3 nucleotides are TGTGCCAGCAGCCAAGAGAGGCAGGTTTCGAACGAGCAGTTCTTC. Protein product: CASSQERQVSNEQFF.

This clone was found once. The rearrangement uses TRBV2 and TRBJ2-3, with D tentatively TRBD1 or TRBD2 (5 bases each). CDR3 length: 11 amino acids. CDR1 and CDR2 (germline): SNHLY, FYNNEI. With 6 bases removed from V and 5 bases from J, the gap between germline ends came to 6 bases. The CDR3 loop is CASRGEDTQYF. CDR3 bases: TGTGCCAGCAGGGGGGAAGATACGCAGTATTTT.

The genes are TRBV21-1 and TRBJ2-7; no check of the table's D call, TRBD2, against the DNA was made. TRBV21-1 is recorded as a pseudogene. The CDR3 covers 15 residues. CDR3 sequence reads: CASSKDPGVVYEQYF. The CDR3 DNA reads TGTGCCAGCAGCAAAGACCCGGGAGTAGTCTACGAGCAGTACTTC.

This chain uses TRBV6-5 with TRBJ2-7; the D gene is possibly TRBD2 (6 bases). Trimming left V 5 bases short and J 6 bases short, with 20 bases between. Germline loops: CDR1 MNHEY, CDR2 SVGAGI. This CDR3 is built from 15 residues. DNA of the CDR3: TGTGCCAGCAGTCTGAATAGCGGAACTCGATCCGAGCAGTACTTC. This sequence encodes CASSLNSGTRSEQYF.